The rows below give T cell receptor beta chains drawn from one sample of a study of blood T cell repertoires in COVID-19. Using immunoSEQ multiplex PCR, the repertoire was profiled, and TCRdb retains in-frame clones only, with some absent. Of a few hundred thousand clones listed, 86% were seen once; the top ten hold approximately 13%. The sequencing sample was made of peripheral blood. These receptors came from an elderly man with acute or convalescent COVID-19. The CDR3 runs from the conserved cysteine through the conserved F or W. The D gene is left open where the match is weak. Expanded clones are given a class, and other clones once, few, many or no size at all.

D gene,V gene,J gene,clone size,CDR3 DNA,CDR3 protein
TRBD2,TRBV5-1,TRBJ2-2,.,TGCGCCAGCAGCCCGACTAGCGGGAGTACGGTTACCGGGGAGCTGTTTTTT,CASSPTSGSTVTGELFF
.,TRBV5-6,TRBJ2-5,.,TGTGCCAGCTTCCTGGGGGCAGTCCAAGAGACCCAGTACTTC,CASFLGAVQETQYF
.,TRBV10-2,TRBJ1-2,.,TGCGCCAGCAGTGCCACAGAGTATGGCTACACCTTC,CASSATEYGYTF
TRBD1,TRBV7-2,TRBJ1-2,.,TGTGCCAGCAGTCCCGGGACAGGGGGCTACTATGGCTACACCTTC,CASSPGTGGYYGYTF
.,TRBV19,TRBJ1-4,.,TGTGCCAGTAGTATACCTTTGGGGCGAGAGGATGAAAAACTGTTTTTT,CASSIPLGREDEKLFF
TRBD2,TRBV10-3,TRBJ2-1,.,TGTGCCATCATGGAGGGACTAGCGGGGTCATACAATGAGCAGTTCTTC,CAIMEGLAGSYNEQFF
TRBD1,TRBV3-1/TRBV3-2,TRBJ1-2,.,TGTGCCAGCAGCCTTACGTTCCAGGGGGGTGGCTACACCTTC,CASSLTFQGGGYTF
.,TRBV15,TRBJ2-3,once,TGTGCCACCAGCCCTCCCCGGGCAGATACGCAGTATTTT,CATSPPRADTQYF
TRBD2,TRBV28,TRBJ2-2,.,TGTGCCAGCAGTTTGGGAGGGGCCGGGGAGCTGTTTTTT,CASSLGGAGELFF
.,TRBV3-1/TRBV3-2,TRBJ1-3,.,TGTGCCAGCAGCTCGGGACTGGGAATCTTAGGAACCATATATTTT,CASSSGLGILGTIYF
TRBD2,TRBV5-8,TRBJ2-1,.,TGTGCCAGCAGCTTAGTTAGCGGGGGCCTGAGTTCCAATGAGCAGTTCTTC,CASSLVSGGLSSNEQFF
.,TRBV6-1,TRBJ1-1,once,TGTGCCAGCAGTGAACAGAGGGCTGAAGCTTTCTTT,CASSEQRAEAFF
.,TRBV3-1/TRBV3-2,TRBJ1-6,.,TGTGCCAGCACCCTTAGGACAGAAAATTCACCCCTCCACTTT,CASTLRTENSPLHF
.,TRBV7-9,TRBJ1-6,.,TGTGCCAGCAGCTTAGCCTTCGGAGGGCAGGCCAATTCACCCCTCCACTTT,CASSLAFGGQANSPLHF
.,TRBV29-1,TRBJ2-1,.,TGCAGCGTTGAAGGGACAGCTTACAATGAGCAGTTCTTC,CSVEGTAYNEQFF
.,TRBV7-9,TRBJ1-2,.,TGTGCCAGCAGCCAGAGAGCGGCCCTCACTAACTATGGCTACACCTTC,CASSQRAALTNYGYTF
TRBD2,TRBV5-4,TRBJ2-1,.,TGTGCCAGCAGCCGGGGAGGGACTAGCGGCAATTTTTACAATGAGCAGTTCTTC,CASSRGGTSGNFYNEQFF
.,TRBV6-2/TRBV6-3,TRBJ2-3,once,TGTGCCAGCAGCCCTGCGGGCAGGGGTGACGCTAGCACAGATACGCAGTATTTT,CASSPAGRGDASTDTQYF
.,TRBV3-1/TRBV3-2,TRBJ1-1,.,TGTGCCAGCAGCCGCTACGAGGGAAACACTGAAGCTTTCTTT,CASSRYEGNTEAFF
TRBD2,TRBV9,TRBJ2-7,.,TGTGCCAGCAGCCTCAGGACTAGCGGGAGCGAGCAGTACTTC,CASSLRTSGSEQYF
.,TRBV29-1,TRBJ1-5,.,TGCAGCGTTTCGTCAGGACTAAATCAGCCCCAGCATTTT,CSVSSGLNQPQHF
.,TRBV20-1,TRBJ1-1,.,TGCAGTGCGGGCATGAACACTGAAGCTTTCTTT,CSAGMNTEAFF
TRBD1,TRBV5-1,TRBJ1-2,few,TGCGCCAGCAGCGTACAGGGGGATTTAAACTATGGCTACACCTTC,CASSVQGDLNYGYTF
TRBD2,TRBV6-1,TRBJ2-5,.,TGTGCCAGCAGTGAAACTTCGGCTAGCGGGAGACTCGCCATGTCGCAAGAGACCCAGTACTTC,CASSETSASGRLAMSQETQYF
TRBD1,TRBV19,TRBJ1-2,few,TGTGCCAGTAGTATGACAGGGGGAAACTATGGCTACACCTTC,CASSMTGGNYGYTF
.,TRBV5-1,TRBJ2-3,.,TGCGCCAGCAGCTTGGACGGCCTAGCCACAGATACGCAGTATTTT,CASSLDGLATDTQYF
TRBD1,TRBV28,TRBJ1-1,once,TGTGCCAGCAGTCCCTCGACAGGGGGAACTGAAGCTTTCTTT,CASSPSTGGTEAFF
.,TRBV7-2,TRBJ1-5,few,TGTGCCAGCAGCCCCTCAGTATTTCCTCAGCCCCAGCATTTT,CASSPSVFPQPQHF
TRBD2,TRBV2,TRBJ2-7,.,TGTGCCAGCAGTGAAAGACTAGCGGGGTTCGACGAGCAGTACTTC,CASSERLAGFDEQYF
.,TRBV5-1,TRBJ1-1,.,TGCGCCAGCAGCTTGGACAGACAAAACACTGAAGCTTTCTTT,CASSLDRQNTEAFF
TRBD1,TRBV19,TRBJ1-2,once,TGTGCCAGTAGAGACCCGGGACAGATGGTCTATGGCTACACCTTC,CASRDPGQMVYGYTF
.,TRBV3-1/TRBV3-2,TRBJ2-1,.,TGTGCCAGCAGCCGGGCACGGGGTGAGCAGTTCTTC,CASSRARGEQFF